These T cell receptor beta chains were read from a single sample in a study of blood T cell repertoires in COVID-19. Sequenced by immunoSEQ multiplex PCR; TCRdb stores in-frame clones only, minus some. In the table there are 250,000 or so clones, roughly 86% of which are singletons. Sample: peripheral blood. The receptor set was obtained from an elderly man with acute or convalescent COVID-19. CDR3s include the opening cysteine and the closing phenylalanine or tryptophan. D genes are given only for firm matches. Not every row has a clone size; where given, it reads once, few, many or a size class.

V: TRBV6-5; J: TRBJ2-3; D: TRBD2; size: .; DNA: TGTGCCAGCAGGGGAGGGGAGGGCCGACCAGATACGCAGTATTTT; CDR3: CASRGGEGRPDTQYF
V: TRBV6-2/TRBV6-3; J: TRBJ1-5; D: .; size: .; DNA: TGTGCCAGCAGTTACTCGAGGTCTGCGGAATGGGTAGGGCCCCAGCATTTT; CDR3: CASSYSRSAEWVGPQHF
V: TRBV19; J: TRBJ1-3; D: .; size: .; DNA: TGTGCCAGTACCGCCCTCGGGCAGGGCCACACCATATATTTT; CDR3: CASTALGQGHTIYF
V: TRBV27; J: TRBJ1-2; D: TRBD1; size: .; DNA: TGTGCCAGCAGTCCTTTTACCGGGACAGAGGACTATGGCTACACCTTC; CDR3: CASSPFTGTEDYGYTF
V: TRBV7-2; J: TRBJ1-4; D: .; size: .; DNA: TGTGCCAGCAGCTCACAGCGGGCGGGTGAAAAACTGTTTTTT; CDR3: CASSSQRAGEKLFF
V: TRBV5-4; J: TRBJ1-4; D: .; size: .; DNA: TGTGCCAGCAGCTCTTGGACAGCTAATGAAAAACTGTTTTTT; CDR3: CASSSWTANEKLFF
V: TRBV5-6; J: TRBJ2-1; D: .; size: few; DNA: TGTGCCAGCAGCTTCTTCTTGGAGAGCTCCTACAATGAGCAGTTCTTC; CDR3: CASSFFLESSYNEQFF
V: TRBV4-3; J: TRBJ1-4; D: .; size: .; DNA: TGCGCCAGCAGCCAAGAAGGCAGGGATGAAAAACTGTTTTTT; CDR3: CASSQEGRDEKLFF
V: TRBV3-1/TRBV3-2; J: TRBJ2-2; D: TRBD2; size: .; DNA: TGTGCCAGCAGCCCTGGGGGAGGGACTAGCCTCACCGGGGAGCTGTTTTTT; CDR3: CASSPGGGTSLTGELFF
V: TRBV3-1/TRBV3-2; J: TRBJ2-2; D: TRBD2; size: .; DNA: TGTGCCAGCAGCCGACTAGCGGGAAGCACCGGGGAGCTGTTTTTT; CDR3: CASSRLAGSTGELFF
V: TRBV10-3; J: TRBJ1-2; D: .; size: .; DNA: TGTGCCATCAAACCACAGGGAAGTTCTAACTATGGCTACACCTTC; CDR3: CAIKPQGSSNYGYTF
V: TRBV5-4; J: TRBJ2-7; D: .; size: .; DNA: TGTGCCAGCACCGGGGGGGGACAGGGCCCTTACGAGCAGTACTTC; CDR3: CASTGGGQGPYEQYF
V: TRBV28; J: TRBJ1-1; D: .; size: .; DNA: TGTGCCAGCAGTGCCGGACTATCCCCCTCGCGAGGAGCTTTCTTT; CDR3: CASSAGLSPSRGAFF
V: TRBV19; J: TRBJ2-1; D: TRBD2; size: .; DNA: TGTGCCAGTAGTATAGGGACTAGCGGGCTTGAGCAGTTCTTC; CDR3: CASSIGTSGLEQFF
V: TRBV28; J: TRBJ1-2; D: .; size: .; DNA: TGTGCCAGCAGTTTACAGGGCTATGGCTACACCTTC; CDR3: CASSLQGYGYTF
V: TRBV15; J: TRBJ1-6; D: .; size: .; DNA: TGTGCCACCAGCAGAGTTACAGGTTTTTCACCCCTCCACTTT; CDR3: CATSRVTGFSPLHF